What follows are 29 T cell receptor beta chains derived from one specimen sequenced in a study of sequential checkpoint blockade in melanoma. The method was immunoSEQ multiplex PCR; TCRdb's version includes in-frame clones alone and lacks a portion of them. The sample records some 17,000 clones, around 70% being singletons. Treatment meaning: randomized to nivolumab then ipilimumab (arm A) or the reverse (arm B). The starting material was CD8+ T cells sorted from blood (inferred from file names), obtained from a patient given nivolumab and ipilimumab in sequence. The receptors derive from a human donor with melanoma.

Relative to its sample, this clone is medium-sized. The chain carries TRBV6-4 and TRBJ2-7; TRBD1 agrees at 8 bases. Germline loops: CDR1 MRHNA, CDR2 SNTAGT. J gave up 2 bases and V 5 bases, and 8 bases lay outside the gene matches. There are 15 residues in the CDR3. The CDR3 DNA is TGTGCCAGCAGTCAAGACGGGACAGGACCCTACGAGCAGTACTTC. This gives the protein CASSQDGTGPYEQYF.

The chain has TRBV27 and TRBJ1-4, with D maybe TRBD1 (5 bases). The CDR3 has 15 residues. The V end was cut by 6 bases, the J end by 4 bases, with 15 bases between. CDR1 MNHEY and CDR2 SMNVEV come from the germline V gene (reference sequence). The chain's CDR3 is CASRHMTAGNEKLFF. The DNA for the CDR3 is TGTGCCAGCAGGCATATGACAGCGGGTAATGAAAAACTGTTTTTT.

The rearrangement uses TRBV13 and TRBJ2-2; D remains ambiguous. The CDR3 consists of 15 residues. Germline values: CDR1 PRHDT, CDR2 FYEKMQ (reference sequence). The V and J ends lost 5 bases and 4 bases respectively, with 14 bases between them. CDR3 sequence (DNA): TGTGCCAGCAGCCTCCCCTTACAGAGCACCGGGGAGCTGTTTTTT. It translates to CASSLPLQSTGELFF.

The chain carries TRBV13 and TRBJ2-5, with TRBD2 identical over 11 bases. The CDR3 consists of 16 residues. Germline lookup yields CDR1 PRHDT and CDR2 FYEKMQ (reference sequence). V lost 2 bases and J lost 4; bases outside the gene matches: 6. DNA for the CDR3: TGTGCCAGCAGCTTACTAGCGGGGGGCTACTTAGAGACCCAGTACTTC. It translates to CASSLLAGGYLETQYF.

This clone has only a few counts. The J gene is TRBJ2-7, the V gene TRBV6-6, with 8 bases identical to TRBD2. The CDR3 spans 15 residues. Per the germline V gene, CDR1 is MNHNY and CDR2 is SVGAGI (reference sequence). The V gene end was trimmed by 8 bases and the J gene end by 5 bases; junction bases not matched to a gene: 14. The CDR3 loop reads CASGLRSGSGNEQYF. The CDR3 nucleotides read TGTGCCAGCGGCTTACGGAGCGGGAGTGGGAACGAGCAGTACTTC.

This chain joins TRBV2 and TRBJ1-3, with D hard to call. V was shortened by 7 bases and J by 0 bases, with 7 bases between the two germline ends. This CDR3 region has 13 residues. Germline assignment: CDR1 SNHLY and CDR2 FYNNEI. This CDR3 reads CASTPGSGNTIYF. The CDR3 nucleotides are TGTGCCAGCACACCCGGCTCTGGAAACACCATATATTTT. Full variable domain (rest looked up from reference TRBV2 and TRBJ1-3): EPEVTQTPSHQVTQMGQEVILRCVPISNHLYFYWYRQILGQKVEFLVSFYNNEISEKSEIFDDQFSVERPDGSNFTLKIRSTKLEDSAMYFCASTPGSGNTIYFGEGSWLTVV.

This rearrangement joins TRBV6-5 to TRBJ2-7; D is perhaps TRBD2 (6 bases). V was trimmed by 4 bases and J by 7 bases, leaving 20 bases between them. Germline V gene sequence: CDR1 MNHEY, CDR2 SVGAGI. There are 15 residues in the CDR3. The CDR3: CASSLDDSVGGEQYF. CDR3 coding DNA: TGTGCCAGCAGTTTAGATGACAGTGTGGGGGGAGAGCAGTACTTC.

V is TRBV9 and J is TRBJ1-2; TRBD1 is a possible D gene (5 bases). Trimming pared 5 bases from V and 0 bases from J, leaving 23 bases between. Germline CDR1 is SGDLS and CDR2 is YYNGEE. The CDR3 runs to 18 residues. CDR3 protein: CASSSGGTGHYANYGYTF. The CDR3 region has the DNA TGTGCCAGCAGTTCCGGGGGAACGGGCCACTATGCTAACTATGGCTACACCTTC.

V usage is TRBV27 and J usage is TRBJ2-1; TRBD2 matches 11 bases. The germline V gene encodes CDR1 MNHEY and CDR2 SMNVEV (reference sequence). The V gene end was trimmed by 4 bases and the J gene end by 6 bases; junction bases not matched to a gene: 8. The length of the CDR3 is 16 residues. The CDR3 DNA reads as TGTGCCAGCAGTTCCTATAGCGGGAGGGCCTTCAATGAGCAGTTCTTC. Translating gives CASSSYSGRAFNEQFF.

This clone was seen a handful of times. This sequence joins TRBV10-2 and TRBJ1-1, with no clear D. Germline lookup yields CDR1 WSHSY and CDR2 SAAADI. Trimming cost V 6 bases and J 4 bases, with 15 bases left between them. CDR3 length: 14 residues. CDR3: CASSLFGLVTEAFF. The CDR3 nucleotides read TGCGCCAGCAGCCTCTTTGGGCTCGTCACTGAAGCTTTCTTT.

The chain carries TRBV19 and TRBJ1-2, with D maybe TRBD1 (6 bases). Per the germline V gene, CDR1 is LNHDA and CDR2 is SQIVND (reference sequence). This CDR3 spans 13 amino acids. The germline V and J ends were trimmed by 7 bases and 5 bases, with 14 bases remaining between them. For the CDR3, the DNA is TGTGCCAGTAAATACAGGGAATATTATGGCTACACCTTC. The encoded protein is CASKYREYYGYTF.

V gene TRBV27 combines with J gene TRBJ2-5; D not certain. The CDR3 has 14 residues. V was clipped by 8 bases and J by 5 bases, with 18 bases between them. Germline CDR1 MNHEY, CDR2 SMNVEV (reference sequence). The CDR3 here is CASFPTALGETQYF. CDR3 DNA sequence: TGTGCCAGCTTTCCCACCGCCCTCGGGGAGACCCAGTACTTC.

The chain joins TRBV7-9 to TRBJ2-1; the D gene is possibly TRBD2 (5 bases). Trimming removed 2 bases at V and 0 bases at J, with 11 bases between. CDR1 and CDR2 (germline): SEHNR, FQNEAQ (reference sequence). The CDR3 covers 16 residues. The chain's CDR3 is CASSLTAASSYNEQFF. The CDR3 nucleotides are TGTGCCAGCAGCTTAACAGCGGCTAGCTCCTACAATGAGCAGTTCTTC. Complete variable domain (other parts from reference TRBV7-9 and TRBJ2-1): DTGVSQNPRHKITKRGQNVTFRCDPISEHNRLYWYRQTLGQGPEFLTYFQNEAQLEKSRLLSDRFSAERPKGSFSTLEIQRTEQGDSAMYLCASSLTAASSYNEQFFGPGTRLTVL.

J is TRBJ2-7 and V is TRBV29-1, with 7 positions matching TRBD1. This CDR3 is built from 14 residues. The V and J ends lost 2 bases and 1 base, in that order; junction bases with no gene match: 5. Germline CDR1 reads SQVTM; CDR2 reads ANQGSEA. DNA of the CDR3: TGCAGCGTTGAATCTTGGGACAGATCCTACGAGCAGTACTTC. As protein: CSVESWDRSYEQYF.

This clone has just a few counts. The rearrangement joins TRBV4-1 to TRBJ2-7; no firm D call. The CDR3 is made up of 15 amino acids. Germline assignment: CDR1 MGHRA and CDR2 YSYEKL. V dropped 0 bases and J dropped 0 bases, with 9 bases sitting between them. CDR3 in amino acids: CASSQDSSYSYEQYF. The CDR3 DNA follows: TGCGCCAGCAGCCAAGATAGCTCTTACTCCTACGAGCAGTACTTC.

This chain uses TRBV10-2 with TRBJ2-3, with D unresolved. V lost 10 bases and J lost 2, with 10 bases in between. This CDR3 spans 12 amino acids. CDR1 is WSHSY, CDR2 SAAADI, per germline. Written as DNA, the CDR3 is TGCGCCACCAGCTCTAACACAGATACGCAGTATTTT. Translating gives CATSSNTDTQYF.

J is TRBJ2-1 and V is TRBV6-1, with 11 bases fitting TRBD2. V shed 4 bases and J 3 bases; nucleotides not matched to a gene: 5. This CDR3 has 16 amino acids. Germline V gene lookup returns CDR1 MNHNS and CDR2 SASEGT. CDR3 sequence: CASSALAGGHYNEQFF. The CDR3, as DNA: TGTGCCAGCAGTGCTCTAGCGGGAGGACACTACAATGAGCAGTTCTTC.

CDR3 DNA sequence: TGTGCCACCAGCAGAGATCTGGCGGGAGGCTACAATGAGCAGTTCTTC. It yields the protein CATSRDLAGGYNEQFF. The gene calls are TRBV15 and TRBJ2-1, with 8 bases that match TRBD2. The CDR3 is made up of 16 amino acids. With 0 bases clipped from V and 3 bases from J, the junction kept 4 bases outside the gene matches. Germline V gene lookup returns CDR1 LNHNV and CDR2 YYDKDF (reference sequence).

This chain links TRBV30 with TRBJ2-2; D ambiguous. Germline CDR1 is GTSNPN and CDR2 is SVGIG (reference sequence). Trimming left V 0 bases short and J 6 bases short, with 8 bases between. The length of the CDR3 is 13 residues. The DNA for the CDR3 is TGTGCCTGGAGTGTACCGGGTTCCGGGGAGCTGTTTTTT. This codes for CAWSVPGSGELFF.

A few counts support this clone. V gene TRBV19 combines with J gene TRBJ1-6, with a tentative D call TRBD1 (5 bases). The CDR3 spans 15 residues. Germline V gene data show CDR1 as LNHDA and CDR2 as SQIVND (reference sequence). V was trimmed by 5 bases and J by 6 bases, leaving 14 bases between them. In nucleotides, the CDR3 is TGTGCCAGTAGTGCATGGACAACGCCTAATTCACCCCTCCACTTT. Protein sequence: CASSAWTTPNSPLHF.

The V gene is TRBV18, the J gene TRBJ1-3; D unclear. Trimming removed 5 bases from V and 7 bases from J, with 15 bases in between. CDR1 is KGHSH and CDR2 is LQKENI in the germline V gene. The CDR3 runs to 14 residues. The DNA of the CDR3 is TGTGCCAGCTCATTACCCCAGGCCTTGAACACCATATATTTT. It translates to CASSLPQALNTIYF.

This sequence joins TRBV6-5 and TRBJ2-5; the D gene is possibly TRBD1 (6 bases). The CDR3 has 14 amino acids. The V end was cut by 0 bases, the J end by 5 bases, with 10 bases between. CDR1 and CDR2 from the germline V gene are MNHEY and SVGAGI. CDR3 sequence: CASSYSGGRETQYF. The CDR3 bases are TGTGCCAGCAGTTACTCTGGGGGCCGGGAGACCCAGTACTTC.

This chain links TRBV19 with TRBJ2-7, with D possibly being TRBD1 (5 bases). The CDR3 extends over 15 amino acids. Germline CDR1 is LNHDA and CDR2 is SQIVND (reference sequence). V was cut by 3 bases and J by 3 bases, with 15 bases left in between. CDR3 sequence reads: CASSISWGRSYEQYF. The DNA for the CDR3 is TGTGCCAGTAGTATTTCTTGGGGCAGGAGCTACGAGCAGTACTTC.

Only a few counts were recorded for this clone. The CDR3 region is CASSDSGSAYNEQFF. DNA of the CDR3: TGTGCCAGCAGTGATAGCGGGAGCGCCTACAATGAGCAGTTCTTC. The chain uses TRBV6-4 and TRBJ2-1, with 9 positions matching TRBD2. CDR3 length equals 15 residues. Germline V gene sequence: CDR1 MRHNA, CDR2 SNTAGT. After removal of 3 bases from V and 2 bases from J, the junction contained 2 bases not matched to a gene.

V gene TRBV6-6 combines with J gene TRBJ1-1; D perhaps matches TRBD1 (6 bases). The CDR3 spans 15 residues. In germline, CDR1 is MNHNY, CDR2 SVGAGI (reference sequence). Trimming left V 3 bases short and J 7 bases short, with 18 bases between. Here the CDR3 DNA reads TGTGCCAGCAGTTATTTTCCAGGGGCCACGGGTGAAGCTTTCTTT. Translation: CASSYFPGATGEAFF.

The chain is built from TRBV10-3 and TRBJ2-7, with 8 bases identical to TRBD2. The germline gives CDR1 ENHRY, CDR2 SYGVKD. V was pared by 2 bases and J by 0 bases, with 9 bases of the junction left unmatched. This CDR3 has 17 residues. The CDR3 coding sequence is TGTGCCATCAGTGAGGAAGCGGGAGCCCAGAGCTCCTACGAGCAGTACTTC. Encoded protein: CAISEEAGAQSSYEQYF.

This sequence joins TRBV7-9 and TRBJ2-7; 7 bases agree with TRBD1. Per germline, CDR1 SEHNR and CDR2 FQNEAQ (reference sequence). The CDR3 loop spans 14 amino acids. J gave up 2 bases and V 5 bases, and 6 bases lay outside the gene matches. The CDR3 DNA reads as TGTGCCAGCAGCCTGACAGGGCCCCCCTACGAGCAGTACTTC. This codes for CASSLTGPPYEQYF.

This clone was counted only a few times. The chain recombines TRBV7-9 with TRBJ2-1; 9 bases agree with TRBD2. The germline CDR1 and CDR2 sequences are SEHNR and FQNEAQ (reference sequence). This CDR3 has 17 amino acids. The junction had 19 bases not matched to a gene; V was cut back by 5 bases and J by 11 bases. In nucleotides, the CDR3 is TGTGCCAGCAGCCTGCACTCCCTGACTAGCGGAATCGGGAAGCAGTTCTTC. Protein: CASSLHSLTSGIGKQFF.

The chain joins TRBV6-4 to TRBJ2-2; 12 nucleotides align to TRBD2. This CDR3 comprises 16 residues. The V segment lost 7 bases and the J segment 6 bases; nucleotides outside the gene matches: 9. Germline assignment: CDR1 MRHNA and CDR2 SNTAGT. The CDR3 nucleotides read TGTGCCAGCACCAGACTAGCGGGAGAGGGTGCCGGGGAGCTGTTTTTT. Residues: CASTRLAGEGAGELFF.